This TCR beta chain was identified in a study of T cell responses to AZD1222 COVID-19 vaccine. Repertoires were generated with immunoSEQ multiplex PCR, while TCRdb's copy carries only in-frame clones and drops some. The table lists approximately 100,000 clones, around 84% of them singletons, with 4.5% in the top ten. The CDR3 covers 11 residues. Per germline, CDR1 SGHTA and CDR2 FQGNSA. Trimming took off 4 bases at V and 3 bases at J, with 1 base between the two ends. The starting material was peripheral blood, obtained 28 days after the second AZD1222 dose. The gene calls are TRBV7-2 and TRBJ2-1; no clear D. The TCR was taken from an adult who received the AZD1222 COVID-19 vaccine. In DNA, the CDR3 is TGTGCCAGCAGCTACTACAATGAGCAGTTCTTC. This encodes CASSYYNEQFF.